One and the same sample provided the 30 T cell receptor beta chains below, sequenced in a study of regulatory T cells in long-lasting Graves disease. Arm-PCR with iRepertoire HTBI primers amplified the CDR3 regions for these TCR beta libraries. TCRdb itself ran the multiplex PCR reads through MiXCR, one entry per CDR3 protein. The data hold fewer than 550,000 distinct CDR3 sequences, with 15% to 20% observed a single time. Time point reported: newly diagnosed GD, antithyroid drugs for less than 3 months. RNA extracted from PBMCs served as the sequencing template. The sample was also linked to a second study, of T cells in Graves' hyperthyroidism and ophthalmopathy.

Sequencing used peripheral blood mononuclear cells (PBMCs), obtained at new diagnosis, from a patient treated with antithyroid drugs. Source of these receptors: a woman aged 35-65 years with Graves disease.

This clonotype has ten or more counts. The CDR3 sequence is CASSLRQDSTEAFF. DNA for the CDR3: TGTGCCAGCAGTTTAAGGCAGGATAGCACTGAAGCTTTCTTT. The V gene is TRBV12-3 or TRBV12-4, the J gene TRBJ1-1, with no clear D. The CDR3 spans 14 residues. Trimming took off 2 bases at V and 4 bases at J, with 11 bases between the two ends.

The CDR3 DNA sequence: TGTGCCAGCAGCCAATTTTCTGGGGCCAACGTCCTGACTTTC. It specifies CASSQFSGANVLTF. V and J are TRBV3-1 and TRBJ2-6, with D hard to call. Between the trimmed V and J ends, which lost 2 bases and 1 base, there was a span of 3 bases. CDR1 is LGHDT and CDR2 is YNNKEL in the germline V gene (reference sequence). The CDR3 spans 14 residues.

A note on this clonotype: Compared with germline, one end of the junction differs, possibly owing to a read error. This chain links TRBV30 with TRBJ1-1; D gene unclear. Germline loops: CDR1 GTSNPN, CDR2 SVGIG (reference sequence). The CDR3 covers 11 residues. CDR3 nucleotide sequence: TGTGCCTCCATAGGGAACACTGAAGCTCTCTTT. Protein product: CASIGNTEALF.

In its sample, this clonotype was seen many times. The V and J genes are TRBV18 and TRBJ1-1, with a tentative D call TRBD1 (5 bases). This CDR3 has 16 residues. Germline CDR1 is KGHSH and CDR2 is LQKENI. Trimming pared 0 bases from V and 1 base from J, leaving 12 bases between. The CDR3 DNA reads TGTGCCAGCTCACCACCGAGCAGGGCTAAGAACACTGAAGCTTTCTTT. Protein sequence: CASSPPSRAKNTEAFF.

This clonotype was found a few times. V and J are TRBV5-1 and TRBJ1-5; maybe TRBD1 (5 bases). The CDR3 consists of 15 residues. Germline V gene sequence: CDR1 SGHRS, CDR2 YFSETQ. With 5 bases removed from V and 0 bases from J, the gap between germline ends came to 12 bases. The CDR3: CASSWDGYSNQPQHF. In DNA form, the CDR3 reads TGCGCCAGCAGTTGGGACGGATATAGCAATCAGCCCCAGCATTTT.

The genes are TRBV5-1 and TRBJ2-5; 9 bases are a match to TRBD1. CDR1 is SGHRS, CDR2 YFSETQ, per germline. V shed 0 bases and J 4 bases; nucleotides not matched to a gene: 1. CDR3 length equals 14 residues. In DNA, the CDR3 is TGCGCCAGCAGCTTGGAGACAGGGGGAGAGACCCAGTACTTC. Translation gives CASSLETGGETQYF.

The table lists this clonotype with many counts. The V and J genes are TRBV28 and TRBJ2-6; 7 nucleotides align to TRBD1. Germline V gives CDR1 MDHEN, CDR2 SYDVKM. The ends lost 5 bases at V and 2 bases at J; junction bases unmatched: 6. This CDR3 comprises 16 residues. As DNA, the CDR3 is TGTGCCAGCAGTCCATGGGACAGTACTGGGGCCAACGTCCTGACTTTC. Its translation: CASSPWDSTGANVLTF.

The chain is built from TRBV12-3 or TRBV12-4 and TRBJ1-6, with D possibly TRBD1 on 5 matching bases. V shed 3 bases and J shed 5 bases, with 11 bases lying between them. This CDR3 is 15 amino acids long. As DNA, the CDR3 is TGTGCCAGCAGTTTGGGGGGTTGGAATAATTCACCCCTCCACTTT. Translation gives CASSLGGWNNSPLHF.

This clonotype was recorded many times. The junction differs from germline at one of its ends, possibly a read error. V usage is TRBV12-3 or TRBV12-4 and J usage is TRBJ2-1, with no clear D. CDR3 length equals 12 residues. The CDR3: CASSLAGTEQFF. CDR3 in DNA: TGTGCCAGCAGCTTAGCTGGAACTGAGCAGTTCTTC.

This clonotype occurred many times. The rearrangement uses TRBV6-1 and TRBJ2-5; D not resolved. The germline V gene encodes CDR1 MNHNS and CDR2 SASEGT. This CDR3 is 17 amino acids long. V gave up 1 base and J gave up 5 bases, with 20 bases separating them. CDR3: CASSEVMGFNVRETQYF. CDR3 nucleotide sequence: TGTGCCAGCAGTGAAGTTATGGGTTTTAACGTTCGGGAGACCCAGTACTTC.

The V and J genes are TRBV30 and TRBJ2-1, with D unclear. This CDR3 is 12 amino acids long. Germline assignment: CDR1 GTSNPN and CDR2 SVGIG (reference sequence). V dropped 3 bases and J dropped 10 bases, with 13 bases sitting between them. Here the CDR3 DNA reads TGTGCCTGGAGCGATAGCATCGGAGAGCAGTTCTTC. Amino acid sequence: CAWSDSIGEQFF.

This clonotype has ten or more counts. The CDR3 DNA sequence: TGCAGTGCGCAGGACAAGCCGAACACCGGGGAGCTGTTTTTT. Translating it yields CSAQDKPNTGELFF. V usage is TRBV20-1 and J usage is TRBJ2-2; possible D gene TRBD1, 5 bases. Trimming stripped 6 bases from V and 0 bases from J, with 11 bases between. The CDR3 has 14 amino acids. Germline CDR1 reads DFQATT; CDR2 reads SNEGSKA (reference sequence).

This clonotype has a count of ten or more. The rearrangement links TRBV10-3 to TRBJ2-7; no firm D call. The germline CDR1 and CDR2 sequences are ENHRY and SYGVKD. V lost 2 bases and J 0 bases, leaving 8 bases between the germline ends. The CDR3 is made up of 14 amino acids. Written as DNA, the CDR3 is TGTGCCATCAGTGAGAGGTCGGACTCCTACGAGCAGTACTTC. It is translated as CAISERSDSYEQYF.

This clonotype was observed many times. The J gene is TRBJ2-7, the V gene TRBV11-1, with 12 bases that match TRBD2. Germline loops: CDR1 SGHAT, CDR2 FQDESV (reference sequence). The junction had 11 bases not matched to a gene; V was cut back by 5 bases and J by 3 bases. This CDR3 is 17 amino acids long. The chain's CDR3 is CASSQGRTSGADYEQYF. The DNA of the CDR3 is TGTGCCAGCAGCCAAGGGCGGACTAGCGGGGCCGACTACGAGCAGTACTTC.

With respect to this clonotype: A much larger clone is a single base away; this may be a read error. The J gene is TRBJ2-1, the V gene TRBV12-3 or TRBV12-4; 10 positions agree with TRBD1. With V trimmed by 11 bases and J by 2 bases, 12 bases remained unmatched. The CDR3 runs 16 residues. The CDR3 DNA reads as TGTGCCTGCAAGAGATCCGGGACAGGGGCCTACAATGAGCAGTTCTTC. It specifies CACKRSGTGAYNEQFF.

This clonotype was observed at least ten times. The CDR3: CASIGQGTTNEKLFF. The CDR3 DNA reads TGTGCCAGCATTGGACAGGGTACAACTAATGAAAAACTGTTTTTT. The chain carries TRBV2 and TRBJ1-4; 8 nucleotides align to TRBD1. Germline values: CDR1 SNHLY, CDR2 FYNNEI. V lost 7 bases, J lost 0 bases, and 4 bases stayed unmatched. The CDR3 sequence is 15 residues long.

This clonotype appeared many times. This chain links TRBV3-1 with TRBJ2-7, with a tentative D call TRBD2 (5 bases). Trimming cost V 0 bases and J 2 bases, with 8 bases left between them. The CDR3 spans 14 residues. Per germline, CDR1 LGHDT and CDR2 YNNKEL (reference sequence). For the CDR3, the DNA is TGTGCCAGCAGCCAAGACGGACTTCCCTACGAGCAGTACTTC. Encoded protein: CASSQDGLPYEQYF.

Points on this clonotype: A far larger clone is one nucleotide away, so this likely arose from a read error. The genes are TRBV6-2 or TRBV6-3 and TRBJ1-1; a possible D gene is TRBD1 (5 bases). Germline lookup yields CDR1 MNHEY and CDR2 SVGEGT. The V end lost 5 bases, the J end lost 4 bases, and 11 bases lay between the germline ends. CDR3 size: 13 residues. This CDR3 reads CASSGDRCTEAFF. The DNA for the CDR3 is TGTGCCAGCAGTGGGGACCGATGCACTGAAGCTTTCTTT.

At least ten counts were recorded for this clonotype. This chain uses TRBV10-3 with TRBJ2-7; D unresolved. V was shortened by 0 bases and J by 2 bases, with 11 bases between the two germline ends. The length of the CDR3 is 15 residues. CDR1 is ENHRY and CDR2 is SYGVKD in the germline V gene. CDR3 residues: CAISESMGRTYEQYF. DNA for the CDR3: TGTGCCATCAGTGAGTCGATGGGCCGGACCTACGAGCAGTACTTC.

This clonotype was seen only a few times. The rearrangement joins TRBV2 to TRBJ2-3; no clear D gene. V was shortened by 4 bases and J by 5 bases, with 13 bases between the two germline ends. Germline assignment: CDR1 SNHLY and CDR2 FYNNEI. The length of the CDR3 is 14 residues. In DNA, the CDR3 is TGTGCCAGCAGTGTAGGCATACGAGGAGATACGCAGTATTTT. This codes for CASSVGIRGDTQYF. The full variable domain, its missing parts supplied by reference TRBV2 and TRBJ2-3, is EPEVTQTPSHQVTQMGQEVILRCVPISNHLYFYWYRQILGQKVEFLVSFYNNEISEKSEIFDDQFSVERPDGSNFTLKIRSTKLEDSAMYFCASSVGIRGDTQYFGPGTRLTVL.

The rearrangement uses TRBV6-2 or TRBV6-3 and TRBJ2-5, with D perhaps matching TRBD1 or TRBD2 (6 bases each). The CDR3 spans 13 residues. CDR1 is MNHEY and CDR2 is SVGEGT in the germline V gene. V lost 7 bases to trimming and J lost 9 bases, with 18 bases between them. The CDR3 sequence: CASTRDFEGAQYF. The CDR3 DNA reads TGTGCCAGCACCCGGGACTTCGAGGGGGCCCAGTACTTC.

A few counts support this clonotype. J is TRBJ1-1 and V is TRBV4-2; 7 bases are a match to TRBD1. The ends lost 3 bases at V and 5 bases at J; junction bases unmatched: 12. CDR3 length: 16 residues. Germline CDR1 and CDR2: LGHNA and YNFKEQ. The CDR3 is CASSQDNRGSGTEAFF. The CDR3 bases are TGTGCCAGCAGCCAGGACAACAGGGGAAGTGGTACTGAAGCTTTCTTT.

The rearrangement joins TRBV10-3 to TRBJ2-2; 8 positions agree with TRBD2. CDR3 length: 17 amino acids. Germline lookup yields CDR1 ENHRY and CDR2 SYGVKD. V trimming: 2 bases; J trimming: 1 base; junction bases outside the gene matches: 6. CDR3 coding DNA: TGTGCCATCAGTGAGCGACACAGCGGGGGGAACACCGGGGAGCTGTTTTTT. Residues: CAISERHSGGNTGELFF.

This clonotype was recorded a few times. This rearrangement joins TRBV7-2 to TRBJ1-3; D may be TRBD1 (6 bases). The germline V gene has CDR1 SGHTA and CDR2 FQGNSA. This CDR3 spans 16 amino acids. V was pared by 5 bases and J by 0 bases, with 14 bases between. CDR3 DNA sequence: TGTGCCAGCAGCCCAGGGGTCACCTACTCTGGAAACACCATATATTTT. Protein product: CASSPGVTYSGNTIYF.

This clonotype was seen repeatedly, ten times or more. This chain connects TRBV30 to TRBJ1-1; no reliable D call. Germline-derived CDR1 and CDR2 are GTSNPN and SVGIG (reference sequence). The V end lost 5 bases, the J end lost 10 bases, and 14 bases lay between the germline ends. CDR3 size: 11 residues. CDR3 loop: CAWRSNEGAFF. DNA for the CDR3: TGTGCCTGGCGAAGTAATGAGGGAGCTTTCTTT.

This clonotype has ten or more counts. V usage is TRBV27 and J usage is TRBJ1-5, with a weak D call TRBD1 (5 bases). The V and J ends lost 6 bases and 6 bases respectively, with 18 bases between them. The length of the CDR3 is 15 residues. Germline V gives CDR1 MNHEY, CDR2 SMNVEV (reference sequence). This chain's CDR3 is CASSLASGGSQPQHF. The CDR3 DNA reads TGTGCCAGCAGCCTGGCTTCCGGGGGGAGTCAGCCCCAGCATTTT.

This clonotype appeared a single time. A read error may produce the germline difference seen at one junction end. This chain links TRBV2 with TRBJ2-7; a possible D gene is TRBD1 (6 bases). This CDR3 is built from 13 residues. Germline V gene sequence: CDR1 SNHLY, CDR2 FYNNEI. The CDR3 loop is CASSEQGLYGQYF. The CDR3 bases are TGTGCCAGCAGTGAACAGGGGCTCTACGGGCAGTACTTC.

This clonotype was observed many times. The chain employs TRBV7-9 and TRBJ2-5; 7 nucleotides line up with TRBD2. This CDR3 comprises 14 residues. Germline V lookup: CDR1 SEHNR, CDR2 FQNEAQ (reference sequence). V lost 0 bases to trimming and J lost 3 bases; unmatched junction nucleotides: 1. As DNA, the CDR3 is TGTGCCAGCAGCTTAGCGGGGGGGAAAGAGACCCAGTACTTC. It translates to CASSLAGGKETQYF.

There are many counts of this clonotype. The chain joins TRBV10-1 to TRBJ2-3, with 8 bases that match TRBD2. V lost 6 bases, J lost 1 base, and 9 bases stayed unmatched. Germline values: CDR1 WNHNN, CDR2 SYGVQD (reference sequence). The CDR3 runs 16 residues. The CDR3 sequence: CASSRGVLAGTDTQYF. DNA of the CDR3: TGCGCCAGCAGCCGGGGGGTACTAGCGGGCACAGATACGCAGTATTTT.

This clonotype appeared a few times. The rearrangement joins TRBV20-1 to TRBJ1-2; perhaps TRBD1 as D (6 bases). This CDR3 is 16 amino acids long. The germline V and J ends were trimmed by 0 bases and 4 bases, with 18 bases remaining between them. Germline V gene data show CDR1 as DFQATT and CDR2 as SNEGSKA (reference sequence). CDR3 bases: TGCAGTGCTAGAGATCCGAAGGACAGTCTTGGCTATGGCTACACCTTC. Its translation is CSARDPKDSLGYGYTF.